This is a list of T cell receptor beta chains from one sample in a study of blood T cell repertoires in COVID-19. Repertoires were generated with immunoSEQ multiplex PCR, while TCRdb's copy carries only in-frame clones and drops some. The sample carries under 200,000 clones, around 86% recorded once. The sequencing sample was made of peripheral blood. Receptors originate from a woman of 80 years or more in a cohort sampled during active or convalescent COVID-19. Both conserved end residues are part of each CDR3. The D gene is left open where the match is weak. Clone size, where shown, is once, few, many, or a class for clones that have expanded.

.	.	TRBV19	TRBJ1-1	CASTLQGNTEAFF	TGTGCCAGTACTCTACAGGGGAACACTGAAGCTTTCTTT
.	few	TRBV30	TRBJ1-1	CAWSLDSSSVVAFF	TGTGCCTGGAGCCTAGACAGCTCCTCGGTCGTAGCTTTCTTT
TRBD1	.	TRBV6-6	TRBJ2-7	CASSPGTAFSYEQYF	TGTGCCAGCAGTCCCGGGACAGCCTTCTCCTACGAGCAGTACTTC
TRBD1	.	TRBV4-1	TRBJ2-5	CASSQGARQGAWETQYF	TGCGCCAGCAGCCAAGGGGCCAGACAGGGGGCTTGGGAGACCCAGTACTTC
TRBD2	.	TRBV11-3	TRBJ2-7	CASSLGGLAGETYEQYF	TGTGCCAGCAGCTTAGGGGGACTAGCGGGGGAGACCTACGAGCAGTACTTC
TRBD1	few	TRBV28	TRBJ1-3	CASSPGGNSGNTIYF	TGTGCCAGTTCTCCAGGGGGGAACTCTGGAAACACCATATATTTT
.	.	TRBV4-1	TRBJ1-3	CASSQGGQTGNTIYF	TGCGCCAGCAGCCAAGGCGGGCAGACTGGAAACACCATATATTTT
TRBD2	.	TRBV7-6	TRBJ2-1	CASSLALAGGLFSNEQFF	TGTGCCAGCAGCTTAGCCCTAGCGGGGGGGCTATTTTCCAATGAGCAGTTCTTC
.	.	TRBV3-1/TRBV3-2	TRBJ1-1	CASSPPLTDNTEAFF	TGTGCCAGCAGCCCACCCCTGACAGATAACACTGAAGCTTTCTTT
.	.	TRBV19	TRBJ2-4	CASSPQDLAKNIQYF	TGTGCCAGTAGTCCGCAGGATTTAGCCAAAAACATTCAGTACTTC
.	.	TRBV28	TRBJ1-2	CATQINNDYGYTF	TGTGCCACCCAAATCAACAATGACTATGGCTACACCTTC
TRBD2	.	TRBV9	TRBJ2-5	CASSPTSGGAWETQYF	TGTGCCAGCAGCCCCACTAGCGGGGGGGCCTGGGAGACCCAGTACTTC
.	.	TRBV30	TRBJ2-4	CARKTAENIQYF	TGTGCCCGTAAAACGGCGGAAAACATTCAGTACTTC
TRBD1	.	TRBV7-2	TRBJ1-5	CASSSTGGEAQHF	TGTGCCAGCAGCTCGACAGGGGGAGAAGCCCAGCATTTT
TRBD1	.	TRBV7-2	TRBJ1-5	CASSSRQGRQPQHF	TGTGCCAGCAGCTCCAGACAGGGAAGGCAGCCCCAGCATTTT
TRBD2	once	TRBV6-6	TRBJ2-1	CASSPAGRTSGGASSYNEQFF	TGTGCCAGCAGCCCCGCGGGAAGGACTAGCGGGGGGGCCAGCTCCTACAATGAGCAGTTCTTC
.	few	TRBV28	TRBJ1-2	CASRDRGPNYGYTF	TGTGCCAGCAGGGATAGGGGTCCTAACTATGGCTACACCTTC
.	.	TRBV5-1	TRBJ1-5	CASSYDGTPNQPQHF	TGCGCCAGCAGCTATGACGGGACACCTAATCAGCCCCAGCATTTT
.	.	TRBV11-3	TRBJ2-2	CASSLGGYGELFF	TGTGCCAGCAGCTTAGGAGGGTACGGGGAGCTGTTTTTT
.	.	TRBV5-1	TRBJ1-1	CASSLAGGDTEAFF	TGCGCCAGCAGCTTGGCGGGCGGGGACACTGAAGCTTTCTTT
.	.	TRBV5-4	TRBJ2-3	CASSLARGGHTDTQYF	TGTGCCAGCAGCTTGGCTAGGGGGGGACACACAGATACGCAGTATTTT
.	few	TRBV18	TRBJ1-2	CASSPPAGAGGYTF	TGTGCCAGCTCACCACCGGCGGGGGCTGGAGGCTACACCTTC
TRBD2	.	TRBV6-6	TRBJ2-1	CASSPGLDEQFF	TGTGCCAGCAGCCCGGGACTAGATGAGCAGTTCTTC
TRBD2	.	TRBV5-4	TRBJ2-2	CASSLVPSGGVTGELFF	TGTGCCAGCAGCTTGGTACCTAGCGGGGGGGTCACCGGGGAGCTGTTTTTT
.	.	TRBV20-1	TRBJ1-4	CSASLGGEQLFF	TGCAGTGCTAGTCTAGGAGGGGAACAACTGTTTTTT
.	.	TRBV5-5	TRBJ1-5	CASSFTGDQPQHF	TGTGCCAGCAGCTTCACAGGTGATCAGCCCCAGCATTTT
.	few	TRBV15	TRBJ2-6	CATSRFNQGSGANVLTF	TGTGCCACCAGCAGGTTCAACCAGGGATCTGGGGCCAACGTCCTGACTTTC
TRBD1	once	TRBV6-5	TRBJ2-1	CASSSFGTVDEQFF	TGTGCCAGCAGCTCGTTTGGGACAGTCGATGAGCAGTTCTTC
.	few	TRBV28	TRBJ1-3	CASSLPGVLSGNTIYF	TGTGCCAGCAGTTTACCAGGGGTCCTCTCTGGAAACACCATATATTTT
TRBD2	.	TRBV12-5	TRBJ2-2	CASGVGLANTGELFF	TGTGCTAGTGGTGTGGGACTAGCGAACACCGGGGAGCTGTTTTTT
TRBD2	.	TRBV5-1	TRBJ2-1	CASSPPGTSGGVSYNEQFF	TGCGCCAGCAGCCCCCCGGGGACTAGCGGAGGAGTCTCCTACAATGAGCAGTTCTTC
TRBD1	.	TRBV10-3	TRBJ1-3	CAIDRGSSGNTIYF	TGTGCCATTGACAGGGGGTCTTCTGGAAACACCATATATTTT
.	.	TRBV18	TRBJ2-2	CASSPERAMNTGELFF	TGTGCCAGCTCACCAGAGCGGGCGATGAACACCGGGGAGCTGTTTTTT
.	few	TRBV7-9	TRBJ1-2	CASSLLRARNYGYTF	TGTGCCAGCAGCTTGTTGCGGGCCCGGAACTATGGCTACACCTTC
.	.	TRBV24-1	TRBJ1-5	CATSSTGNQPQHF	TGTGCCACCAGTTCCACGGGCAATCAGCCCCAGCATTTT
.	.	TRBV9	TRBJ2-5	CASSSSRGGVGETQYF	TGTGCCAGCAGCTCCAGTAGGGGAGGAGTAGGAGAGACCCAGTACTTC
.	.	TRBV29-1	TRBJ1-2	CSVQGLANYGYTF	TGCAGCGTCCAGGGTTTAGCTAACTATGGCTACACCTTC
TRBD2	.	TRBV5-4	TRBJ2-3	CASSPLGGGNTDTQYF	TGTGCCAGCAGCCCCCTTGGGGGGGGGAACACAGATACGCAGTATTTT
TRBD2	.	TRBV5-1	TRBJ2-5	CASSPTPGGGRETQYF	TGCGCCAGCAGCCCGACCCCCGGGGGGGGTCGAGAGACCCAGTACTTC
.	.	TRBV2	TRBJ1-5	CASSDTSDKPQPQHF	TGTGCCAGCAGTGATACCTCCGACAAACCTCAGCCCCAGCATTTT
.	.	TRBV9	TRBJ1-3	CASSVAGSGNTIYF	TGTGCCAGCAGCGTAGCAGGGTCTGGAAACACCATATATTTT
TRBD1	.	TRBV5-4	TRBJ2-7	CASSLRTGGPYEQYF	TGTGCCAGCAGCCTACGAACAGGGGGGCCCTACGAGCAGTACTTC
TRBD1	.	TRBV27	TRBJ1-5	CASSYLGTGNQPQHF	TGTGCCAGCAGTTATCTCGGGACAGGGAATCAGCCCCAGCATTTT
TRBD2	.	TRBV4-3	TRBJ2-2	CASSQDPQRGAGELFF	TGCGCCAGCAGCCAAGATCCCCAGCGGGGGGCCGGGGAGCTGTTTTTT
.	.	TRBV10-3	TRBJ2-1	CASFGGLSYNEQFF	TGTGCCTCCTTTGGGGGCCTCTCCTACAATGAGCAGTTCTTC
TRBD1	.	TRBV5-5	TRBJ2-5	CASSPGQAGGSQYF	TGTGCCAGCAGCCCGGGACAGGCTGGGGGGTCCCAGTACTTC
TRBD1	.	TRBV3-1/TRBV3-2	TRBJ2-3	CASSKVRGGLIADTQYF	TGTGCCAGCAGTAAGGTTCGAGGGGGCCTTATCGCAGATACGCAGTATTTT
.	few	TRBV30	TRBJ1-6	CACTQTGMVNSPLHF	TGTGCCTGCACGCAAACAGGGATGGTTAATTCACCCCTCCACTTT
.	.	TRBV15	TRBJ2-5	CATSRAPSQGLETQYF	TGTGCCACCAGCAGAGCGCCAAGTCAGGGGTTGGAGACCCAGTACTTC